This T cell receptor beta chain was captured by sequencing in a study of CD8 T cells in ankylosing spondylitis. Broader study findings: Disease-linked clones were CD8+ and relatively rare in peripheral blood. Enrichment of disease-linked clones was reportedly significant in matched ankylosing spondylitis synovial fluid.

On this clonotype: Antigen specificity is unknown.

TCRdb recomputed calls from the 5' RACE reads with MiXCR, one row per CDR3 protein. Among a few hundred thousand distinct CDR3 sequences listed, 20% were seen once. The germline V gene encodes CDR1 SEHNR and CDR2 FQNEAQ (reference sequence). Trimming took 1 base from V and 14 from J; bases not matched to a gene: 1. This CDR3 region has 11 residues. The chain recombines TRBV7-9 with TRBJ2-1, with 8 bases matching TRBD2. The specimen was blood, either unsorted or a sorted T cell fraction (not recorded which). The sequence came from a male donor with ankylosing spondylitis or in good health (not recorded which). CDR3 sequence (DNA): TGTGCCAGCAGCTTAGGCGGGGGGAAGTTCTTC. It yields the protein CASSLGGGKFF.